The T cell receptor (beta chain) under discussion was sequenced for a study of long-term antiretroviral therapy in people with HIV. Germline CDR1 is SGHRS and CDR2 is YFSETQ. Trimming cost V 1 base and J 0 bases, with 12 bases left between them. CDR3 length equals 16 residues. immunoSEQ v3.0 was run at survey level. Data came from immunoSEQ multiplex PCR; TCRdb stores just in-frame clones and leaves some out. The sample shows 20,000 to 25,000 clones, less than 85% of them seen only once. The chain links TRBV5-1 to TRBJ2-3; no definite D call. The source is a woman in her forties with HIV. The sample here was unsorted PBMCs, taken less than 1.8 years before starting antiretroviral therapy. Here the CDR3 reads CASSLWAGTSTDTQYF. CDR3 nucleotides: TGCGCCAGCAGCTTGTGGGCAGGAACGAGCACAGATACGCAGTATTTT.